A selection of T cell receptor beta chains follows, all from one sample in a study of Graves' ophthalmopathy and Graves' hyperthyroidism. One entry per CDR3 protein, called by TCRdb with MiXCR from the multiplex PCR reads. The sample has approximately 700,000 distinct CDR3 sequences; 35% to 45% are singletons. Sequencing input: peripheral blood. All receptors come from an adult man with Graves' ophthalmopathy. Both conserved end residues are part of each CDR3. The D gene is left open where the match is weak. Only part of the rows carry a size: once, few, many, or a class if the clone is expanded.

d_gene: -; v_gene: TRBV14; j_gene: TRBJ2-7; abundance: many; CDR3nt: TGTGCCAGCAGCTCGACCTACGAGCAGTACTTC; CDR3aa: CASSSTYEQYF
d_gene: TRBD1; v_gene: TRBV20-1; j_gene: TRBJ2-5; abundance: once; CDR3nt: TGCAGTGCGACCGAACAGGGGGAAGAGACCCAGTACTTC; CDR3aa: CSATEQGEETQYF
d_gene: TRBD1; v_gene: TRBV19; j_gene: TRBJ1-2; abundance: -; CDR3nt: TGTGCCAGTAGACCCCAGGGACAGGCCGGTGGCTACACCTTC; CDR3aa: CASRPQGQAGGYTF
d_gene: TRBD1; v_gene: TRBV10-3; j_gene: TRBJ1-1; abundance: -; CDR3nt: TGTGCCAGCAGTCCCCCCCCGCGACAGGGTTCCACTGAAGCTTTCTTT; CDR3aa: CASSPPPRQGSTEAFF
d_gene: TRBD1; v_gene: TRBV9; j_gene: TRBJ2-7; abundance: once; CDR3nt: TGTGCCTGGAGCGCCGGGACAGGGGAAAGCGAGCAGTACTTC; CDR3aa: CAWSAGTGESEQYF
d_gene: TRBD1; v_gene: TRBV5-6; j_gene: TRBJ1-2; abundance: many; CDR3nt: TGTGCCAGCAGCTTCGTCCAGGGGGCAGGTGGCTACACCTTC; CDR3aa: CASSFVQGAGGYTF
d_gene: TRBD1; v_gene: TRBV25-1; j_gene: TRBJ1-5; abundance: -; CDR3nt: TGTGCCAGCAGTGAATATCGGACAGGGCCTGCTAGGCAGCCCCAGCATTTT; CDR3aa: CASSEYRTGPARQPQHF
d_gene: -; v_gene: TRBV9; j_gene: TRBJ1-5; abundance: many; CDR3nt: TGTGCCAGCAGCGTAGACAGTGGAAGCAATCAGCCCCAGCATTTT; CDR3aa: CASSVDSGSNQPQHF
d_gene: -; v_gene: TRBV29-1; j_gene: TRBJ1-2; abundance: many; CDR3nt: TGCAGCGTTGCCGAGCACTATGGCTACACCTTC; CDR3aa: CSVAEHYGYTF
d_gene: TRBD1; v_gene: TRBV10-3; j_gene: TRBJ1-6; abundance: -; CDR3nt: TGTGCCATCAGTGGAACAGGGGACGCGACCTCACCCCTCCACTTT; CDR3aa: CAISGTGDATSPLHF
d_gene: -; v_gene: TRBV19; j_gene: TRBJ1-4; abundance: many; CDR3nt: TGTGCCAGTCCCGAGGGGCAGACTAATGAAAAACTGTTTTTT; CDR3aa: CASPEGQTNEKLFF
d_gene: -; v_gene: TRBV12-5; j_gene: TRBJ2-5; abundance: once; CDR3nt: TGTGCTAGTGGTTTGGTACATTCCCAGTACTTC; CDR3aa: CASGLVHSQYF
d_gene: TRBD1; v_gene: TRBV24-1; j_gene: TRBJ2-5; abundance: -; CDR3nt: TGTGCCTGGAGTATCACAGGGGGTGAGACCCAGTACTTC; CDR3aa: CAWSITGGETQYF
d_gene: TRBD2; v_gene: TRBV29-1; j_gene: TRBJ2-7; abundance: many; CDR3nt: TGCAGCTTTCGGACTAGCGGGAGGAACGAGCAGTACTTC; CDR3aa: CSFRTSGRNEQYF
d_gene: TRBD1; v_gene: TRBV7-9; j_gene: TRBJ1-1; abundance: -; CDR3nt: TGTGCCAGCAGCTTTTCCTCCCCCGGACAGGGTTTGTTCACTGAAGCTTTCTTT; CDR3aa: CASSFSSPGQGLFTEAFF
d_gene: TRBD1; v_gene: TRBV25-1; j_gene: TRBJ2-1; abundance: -; CDR3nt: TGTGCCAGCATAGGGACAGGGATAGCGGATGAGCAGTTCTTC; CDR3aa: CASIGTGIADEQFF
d_gene: TRBD1; v_gene: TRBV11-2; j_gene: TRBJ1-2; abundance: -; CDR3nt: TGTGCCAGCAGCGTCCGGGACAGGGGTTTTTTGGGCTACACCTTC; CDR3aa: CASSVRDRGFLGYTF
d_gene: -; v_gene: TRBV5-1; j_gene: TRBJ2-6; abundance: many; CDR3nt: TGCGCCAGCACCCTCACGCAGGGGCCTGGGGCCAACGTCCTGACTTTC; CDR3aa: CASTLTQGPGANVLTF
d_gene: -; v_gene: TRBV10-3; j_gene: TRBJ1-5; abundance: -; CDR3nt: TGTGCCATCAGTGAGGCAGGGTGGGGGGCGGGCAATCAGCCCCAGCATTTT; CDR3aa: CAISEAGWGAGNQPQHF
d_gene: -; v_gene: TRBV7-3; j_gene: TRBJ2-7; abundance: once; CDR3nt: TGTGCCAGCAGCTTATGGTCCGGGGAGCTGTTGCAGTACTTC; CDR3aa: CASSLWSGELLQYF
d_gene: TRBD1; v_gene: TRBV10-3; j_gene: TRBJ2-7; abundance: -; CDR3nt: TGTGCCAGTAATCAACAGGGGGCGCGTAACGAGCAGTACTTC; CDR3aa: CASNQQGARNEQYF
d_gene: TRBD2; v_gene: TRBV4-1; j_gene: TRBJ2-7; abundance: -; CDR3nt: TGCGCCAGCAGCCAAGATAGGACTAGCGACTACGAGCAGTACTTC; CDR3aa: CASSQDRTSDYEQYF
d_gene: TRBD2; v_gene: TRBV7-9; j_gene: TRBJ2-6; abundance: -; CDR3nt: TGCGCCAGCAGCCCCGGGGGGGATGTTGGGGCCAACGTCCTGACTTTC; CDR3aa: CASSPGGDVGANVLTF
d_gene: -; v_gene: TRBV10-3; j_gene: TRBJ2-6; abundance: many; CDR3nt: TGTGCCATCACCGGGGCCCCATCTGGGGCCAACGTCCTGACTTTC; CDR3aa: CAITGAPSGANVLTF
d_gene: TRBD2; v_gene: TRBV29-1; j_gene: TRBJ2-7; abundance: -; CDR3nt: TGTGCCTGGGAGACTAGCGGGAGCTACGAGCAGTACTTC; CDR3aa: CAWETSGSYEQYF
d_gene: -; v_gene: TRBV6-1; j_gene: TRBJ2-7; abundance: few; CDR3nt: TGTGCCAGCGGGGTGGGGTACGAGCAGTACTTC; CDR3aa: CASGVGYEQYF
d_gene: -; v_gene: TRBV4-3; j_gene: TRBJ1-2; abundance: many; CDR3nt: TGCGCCAGCAGCCAGGGGGTCTATGGCTACACCTTC; CDR3aa: CASSQGVYGYTF
d_gene: -; v_gene: TRBV5-1; j_gene: TRBJ1-4; abundance: few; CDR3nt: TGCGCCAGCAGGGCCGACGGATCAAAGTATGAAAAACTGTTTTTT; CDR3aa: CASRADGSKYEKLFF
d_gene: -; v_gene: TRBV2; j_gene: TRBJ1-2; abundance: -; CDR3nt: TGTGCCAGCAGTTTAACCCGGGACTCACGTAGCGGCTACACCTTC; CDR3aa: CASSLTRDSRSGYTF
d_gene: TRBD1; v_gene: TRBV2; j_gene: TRBJ1-1; abundance: many; CDR3nt: TGTGCCAGCAGAACGGGACAGGGGGCGTCCGCTGAAGCTTTCTTT; CDR3aa: CASRTGQGASAEAFF
d_gene: -; v_gene: TRBV19; j_gene: TRBJ1-2; abundance: many; CDR3nt: TGTGCCAGTACGCCAACAGGAAACTATGGCTACACCTTC; CDR3aa: CASTPTGNYGYTF
d_gene: -; v_gene: TRBV9; j_gene: TRBJ1-4; abundance: -; CDR3nt: TGTGCCAGCAGCCGGGCAGCGGAGGAAAAACTGTTTTTT; CDR3aa: CASSRAAEEKLFF
d_gene: TRBD2; v_gene: TRBV25-1; j_gene: TRBJ2-7; abundance: medium-sized; CDR3nt: TGTGCCAGCAGTGAATGGGGGGGACGATCCTACGAGCAGTACTTC; CDR3aa: CASSEWGGRSYEQYF
d_gene: -; v_gene: TRBV7-9; j_gene: TRBJ1-3; abundance: -; CDR3nt: TGTGCCAGCACGACCGGGAGAGCCAGCTCTGGAAACACCATATATTTT; CDR3aa: CASTTGRASSGNTIYF
d_gene: -; v_gene: TRBV19; j_gene: TRBJ2-2; abundance: few; CDR3nt: TGTGCCAGTAGTATATCTGGGCCAGGGACCGGGGAGCTGTTTTTT; CDR3aa: CASSISGPGTGELFF
d_gene: TRBD2; v_gene: TRBV10-3; j_gene: TRBJ2-5; abundance: many; CDR3nt: TGTGCCATCAGTGAAACCCCGCCAGCGGGAGTTCAAGAGACCCAGTACTTC; CDR3aa: CAISETPPAGVQETQYF
d_gene: -; v_gene: TRBV10-3; j_gene: TRBJ1-1; abundance: -; CDR3nt: TGTGCCATCAGTGAACAGCTGAACACTGAAGCTTTCTTT; CDR3aa: CAISEQLNTEAFF
d_gene: -; v_gene: TRBV19; j_gene: TRBJ1-5; abundance: -; CDR3nt: TGTGCCAGTAGTAATGACGGATATCAGCCCCAGCATTTT; CDR3aa: CASSNDGYQPQHF
d_gene: TRBD1; v_gene: TRBV2; j_gene: TRBJ1-1; abundance: many; CDR3nt: TGTGCCAGCACCCTACGGGGGGGACAGGGTTACACTGAAGCTTTCTTT; CDR3aa: CASTLRGGQGYTEAFF
d_gene: -; v_gene: TRBV10-3; j_gene: TRBJ1-1; abundance: many; CDR3nt: TGTGCCATCAGTGGGGACCGCGTCTCTGAAGCTTTCTTT; CDR3aa: CAISGDRVSEAFF